These T cell receptor beta chains were read from a single sample in a study of blood T cell repertoires in COVID-19. The method was immunoSEQ multiplex PCR; TCRdb's version includes in-frame clones alone and lacks a portion of them. The data hold about 60,000 clones, with around 90% observed a single time. The sequencing input was peripheral blood. These receptors all come from a human donor with acute or convalescent COVID-19. The donor label of this sample is uncertain. Both conserved end residues are part of each CDR3. Fields, in order: D gene, clone size, CDR3 length, V gene, J gene, CDR3 protein, CDR3 DNA. The D gene is left open where the match is weak. Some rows mark clone size as missing; the rest say once, few, many or name a class of expanded clone.

d_call: .
clone_size: .
cdr3_length: 14
v_call: TRBV18
j_call: TRBJ1-4
cdr3_aa: CASSPSQGWEKLFF
cdr3_nt: TGTGCCAGCTCACCAAGCCAGGGGTGGGAAAAACTGTTTTTT

d_call: TRBD2
clone_size: .
cdr3_length: 17
v_call: TRBV2
j_call: TRBJ2-1
cdr3_aa: CASSGPSGGAPINEQFF
cdr3_nt: TGTGCCAGCAGTGGCCCCAGCGGGGGGGCCCCCATCAATGAGCAGTTCTTC

d_call: TRBD2
clone_size: .
cdr3_length: 16
v_call: TRBV2
j_call: TRBJ2-5
cdr3_aa: CASSEARAGGQETQYF
cdr3_nt: TGTGCCAGCAGTGAAGCGCGCGCGGGAGGGCAAGAGACCCAGTACTTC

d_call: TRBD2
clone_size: .
cdr3_length: 16
v_call: TRBV7-2
j_call: TRBJ2-3
cdr3_aa: CASSSQLAGGRYTQYF
cdr3_nt: TGTGCCAGCAGCTCGCAACTAGCGGGGGGGCGGTATACGCAGTATTTT

d_call: TRBD1
clone_size: .
cdr3_length: 14
v_call: TRBV9
j_call: TRBJ1-1
cdr3_aa: CASSPGQGSAEAFF
cdr3_nt: TGTGCCAGCAGCCCGGGACAGGGTAGCGCTGAAGCTTTCTTT

d_call: .
clone_size: .
cdr3_length: 16
v_call: TRBV7-8
j_call: TRBJ1-3
cdr3_aa: CASSFQTGRRGNTIYF
cdr3_nt: TGTGCCAGCAGCTTTCAAACAGGAAGGAGAGGAAACACCATATATTTT

d_call: TRBD2
clone_size: few
cdr3_length: 14
v_call: TRBV29-1
j_call: TRBJ2-3
cdr3_aa: CSVGTSWGVDTQYF
cdr3_nt: TGCAGCGTTGGGACTAGTTGGGGGGTGGATACGCAGTATTTT

d_call: .
clone_size: .
cdr3_length: 12
v_call: TRBV19
j_call: TRBJ2-3
cdr3_aa: CASGTGTDTQYF
cdr3_nt: TGTGCTTCGGGAACAGGGACGGATACGCAGTATTTT

d_call: .
clone_size: .
cdr3_length: 14
v_call: TRBV27
j_call: TRBJ1-4
cdr3_aa: CASSFQGPNEKLFF
cdr3_nt: TGTGCCAGCAGTTTTCAGGGCCCTAATGAAAAACTGTTTTTT

d_call: TRBD1
clone_size: few
cdr3_length: 17
v_call: TRBV2
j_call: TRBJ1-5
cdr3_aa: CASSGTGTGEFSQPQHF
cdr3_nt: TGTGCCAGCAGTGGCACCGGGACAGGGGAGTTTAGTCAGCCCCAGCATTTT

d_call: .
clone_size: .
cdr3_length: 12
v_call: TRBV7-9
j_call: TRBJ1-2
cdr3_aa: CASSLGPDGYTF
cdr3_nt: TGTGCCAGCAGCTTGGGCCCGGATGGCTACACCTTC

d_call: .
clone_size: .
cdr3_length: 14
v_call: TRBV5-1
j_call: TRBJ2-7
cdr3_aa: CATGVGGVTYEQYF
cdr3_nt: TGCGCCACAGGAGTGGGGGGTGTCACCTACGAGCAGTACTTC

d_call: TRBD1
clone_size: .
cdr3_length: 15
v_call: TRBV3-1/TRBV3-2
j_call: TRBJ2-2
cdr3_aa: CASSGDSPFLGELFF
cdr3_nt: TGTGCCAGCAGCGGGGACAGCCCCTTCCTCGGGGAGCTGTTTTTT

d_call: .
clone_size: .
cdr3_length: 13
v_call: TRBV2
j_call: TRBJ1-2
cdr3_aa: CASSEDSPNGYTF
cdr3_nt: TGTGCCAGCAGTGAAGACAGCCCAAATGGCTACACCTTC

d_call: TRBD1
clone_size: few
cdr3_length: 16
v_call: TRBV3-1/TRBV3-2
j_call: TRBJ2-7
cdr3_aa: CASSHSRTGPSYEQYF
cdr3_nt: TGTGCCAGCAGCCATTCGAGGACAGGACCCTCCTACGAGCAGTACTTC

d_call: .
clone_size: .
cdr3_length: 14
v_call: TRBV7-3
j_call: TRBJ2-5
cdr3_aa: CASSPRPRGETQYF
cdr3_nt: TGTGCCAGCAGCCCCCGTCCAAGGGGGGAGACCCAGTACTTC

d_call: TRBD2
clone_size: .
cdr3_length: 16
v_call: TRBV7-7
j_call: TRBJ2-7
cdr3_aa: CASSPTSGANPYEQYF
cdr3_nt: TGTGCTAGCAGCCCGACTAGCGGAGCCAACCCCTACGAGCAGTACTTC

d_call: .
clone_size: .
cdr3_length: 15
v_call: TRBV19
j_call: TRBJ1-5
cdr3_aa: CASSIGQSNNQPQHF
cdr3_nt: TGTGCCAGTAGCATAGGACAGAGCAACAATCAGCCCCAGCATTTT

d_call: TRBD2
clone_size: .
cdr3_length: 15
v_call: TRBV5-4
j_call: TRBJ2-5
cdr3_aa: CASSSAGDPQETQYF
cdr3_nt: TGTGCCAGCAGTAGTGCGGGGGACCCCCAAGAGACCCAGTACTTC

d_call: TRBD2
clone_size: .
cdr3_length: 15
v_call: TRBV9
j_call: TRBJ2-5
cdr3_aa: CASSPRLAGGETQYF
cdr3_nt: TGTGCCAGCAGCCCGAGACTAGCGGGTGGGGAGACCCAGTACTTC

d_call: .
clone_size: .
cdr3_length: 13
v_call: TRBV28
j_call: TRBJ2-1
cdr3_aa: CASRPSSIYEQFF
cdr3_nt: TGTGCCAGCAGGCCTAGCTCTATCTATGAGCAGTTCTTC

d_call: .
clone_size: .
cdr3_length: 11
v_call: TRBV5-4
j_call: TRBJ2-3
cdr3_aa: CASSLRDTQYF
cdr3_nt: TGTGCCAGCAGCCTGCGGGATACGCAGTATTTT

d_call: TRBD1
clone_size: .
cdr3_length: 15
v_call: TRBV5-1
j_call: TRBJ1-1
cdr3_aa: CASSPGQGLNTEAFF
cdr3_nt: TGCGCCAGCAGCCCGGGACAGGGATTGAACACTGAAGCTTTCTTT

d_call: TRBD2
clone_size: .
cdr3_length: 17
v_call: TRBV5-1
j_call: TRBJ2-1
cdr3_aa: CASSFRRASGRRDEQFF
cdr3_nt: TGCGCCAGCAGCTTTCGTAGGGCTAGCGGGCGACGGGATGAGCAGTTCTTC

d_call: .
clone_size: .
cdr3_length: 13
v_call: TRBV9
j_call: TRBJ1-5
cdr3_aa: CASSLEGGQPQHF
cdr3_nt: TGTGCCAGCAGCCTTGAGGGAGGCCAGCCCCAGCATTTT

d_call: TRBD1
clone_size: .
cdr3_length: 17
v_call: TRBV7-7
j_call: TRBJ2-6
cdr3_aa: CASSNGQGRSGANVLTF
cdr3_nt: TGTGCTAGCAGCAATGGACAGGGGCGCTCTGGGGCCAACGTCCTGACTTTC

d_call: .
clone_size: .
cdr3_length: 12
v_call: TRBV15
j_call: TRBJ2-1
cdr3_aa: CATSQREDEQFF
cdr3_nt: TGTGCCACCAGCCAGAGGGAGGATGAGCAGTTCTTC

d_call: .
clone_size: few
cdr3_length: 14
v_call: TRBV3-1/TRBV3-2
j_call: TRBJ1-6
cdr3_aa: CASTGSSYNSPLHF
cdr3_nt: TGTGCCAGCACGGGAAGCTCCTATAATTCACCCCTCCACTTT

d_call: TRBD1
clone_size: once
cdr3_length: 15
v_call: TRBV10-1
j_call: TRBJ1-5
cdr3_aa: CASSESKGAGQPQHF
cdr3_nt: TGCGCCAGCAGTGAGTCGAAGGGGGCAGGACAGCCCCAGCATTTT

d_call: TRBD2
clone_size: .
cdr3_length: 17
v_call: TRBV27
j_call: TRBJ2-3
cdr3_aa: CASSAPRLAGGTDTQYF
cdr3_nt: TGTGCCAGCAGTGCCCCCCGACTAGCGGGGGGCACAGATACGCAGTATTTT